A single sample gave rise to the 23 T cell receptor beta chains below, sequenced in a study of metastatic and nonmetastatic thyroid tumors. Thyroid surgery was performed in patients who had received no treatment beforehand. TCRdb used MiXCR to call clones anew from the PCR reads. The table shows about 27,000 clones, with around 17% occurring only once. The sequencing input was blood. These receptors all come from a male donor with papillary thyroid cancer or a benign thyroid nodule (not recorded which). Some clones in this sample may be carry-over from other donors' samples.

This clone was detected ten times or more. One junction end does not reproduce the germline sequence, and a read error may be involved. The rearrangement uses TRBV27 and TRBJ2-7, with D possibly matching TRBD2 (6 bases). The CDR3 length is 15 residues. Germline V gene data show CDR1 as MNHEY and CDR2 as SMNVEV (reference sequence). CDR3 residues: CASVPVAGQFYKQYF. The CDR3 DNA reads TGTGCCAGCGTCCCCGTCGCGGGGCAATTCTACAAGCAGTACTTC.

This clone is medium-sized. This chain links TRBV6-5 with TRBJ1-5, with TRBD1 matching over 10 bases. The V gene's germline CDR1 is MNHEY and CDR2 SVGAGI. The CDR3 length is 15 residues. V lost 0 bases to trimming and J lost 7 bases; unmatched junction nucleotides: 3. CDR3 in amino acids: CASSYSGQGNQPQHF. CDR3 in DNA: TGTGCCAGCAGTTACTCGGGACAGGGGAACCAGCCCCAGCATTTT.

This clone occurred many times. V usage is TRBV20-1 and J usage is TRBJ2-5; unclear D gene. Trimming removed 4 bases from V and 2 bases from J, with 5 bases in between. The CDR3 is 11 residues long. Germline V gene data show CDR1 as DFQATT and CDR2 as SNEGSKA (reference sequence). The chain's CDR3 is CSATRQETQYF. In nucleotides, the CDR3 is TGCAGTGCTACTAGGCAAGAGACCCAGTACTTC.

At least ten counts were recorded for this clone. The chain has TRBV30 and TRBJ2-2, with D possibly matching TRBD2 (6 bases). The CDR3 length is 14 residues. Germline CDR1 reads GTSNPN; CDR2 reads SVGIG (reference sequence). V lost 2 bases, J lost 2 bases, and 9 bases lay in between. The CDR3 DNA follows: TGTGCCTGGAGTCCGGGACTCAACACCGGGGAGCTGTTTTTT. It translates to CAWSPGLNTGELFF.

This rearrangement joins TRBV11-2 to TRBJ2-7; 8 bases are a match to TRBD2. This CDR3 spans 17 amino acids. V lost 4 bases, J lost 5 bases, and 16 bases stayed unmatched. CDR1 is SGHAT and CDR2 is FQNNGV in the germline V gene. DNA for the CDR3: TGTGCCAGCAGCTACCTCCCCTCACGGGGGGGCATGAACGAGCAGTACTTC. It is translated as CASSYLPSRGGMNEQYF.

This clone was seen repeatedly, ten times or more. CDR3 sequence reads: CASSQDGDSPLHF. In nucleotides, the CDR3 is TGTGCCAGCAGCCAAGATGGGGATTCACCCCTCCACTTT. The chain is built from TRBV3-1 and TRBJ1-6; no clear D. Germline lookup yields CDR1 LGHDT and CDR2 YNNKEL (reference sequence). CDR3 length: 13 amino acids. V lost 0 bases and J 8 bases, leaving 5 bases between the germline ends.

This clone was detected many times. V gene TRBV28 combines with J gene TRBJ2-5, with 8 bases lining up with TRBD1. Germline CDR1 MDHEN, CDR2 SYDVKM. This CDR3 is built from 16 residues. V trimming: 3 bases; J trimming: 2 bases; junction bases outside the gene matches: 8. CDR3 amino acids: CASSLEQGAPQETQYF. DNA for the CDR3: TGTGCCAGCAGTTTGGAGCAGGGGGCGCCTCAAGAGACCCAGTACTTC.

This clone showed up many times. The rearrangement links TRBV18 to TRBJ2-5; D perhaps matches TRBD2 (5 bases). There are 14 residues in the CDR3. The germline gives CDR1 KGHSH, CDR2 LQKENI. The V and J ends lost 4 bases and 4 bases respectively, with 13 bases between them. For the CDR3, the DNA is TGTGCCAGCTCACGGGCTGGTGCGGGAGAGACCCAGTACTTC. It encodes CASSRAGAGETQYF.

A few counts support this clone. V is TRBV6-5 and J is TRBJ2-2; D possibly corresponds to TRBD2 (5 bases). This CDR3 region has 16 residues. Trimming stripped 5 bases from V and 5 bases from J, with 18 bases between. In germline, CDR1 is MNHEY, CDR2 SVGAGI. CDR3 in DNA: TGTGCCAGCAGTACTTATGGTGGGAGAGCAACCGGGGAGCTGTTTTTT. Its translation is CASSTYGGRATGELFF.

This rearrangement joins TRBV20-1 to TRBJ1-5; the match to TRBD1 covers 8 bases. The V and J ends lost 0 bases and 8 bases, in that order; junction bases with no gene match: 12. Germline V gives CDR1 DFQATT, CDR2 SNEGSKA (reference sequence). There are 16 residues in the CDR3. DNA of the CDR3: TGCAGTGCTAGAGAACCGGACAGGGCTTACTCGAAGCCCCAGCATTTT. As protein: CSAREPDRAYSKPQHF.

This clone was counted at least ten times. This chain uses TRBV5-1 with TRBJ2-5; D uncertain. This CDR3 is 9 amino acids long. Germline values: CDR1 SGHRS, CDR2 YFSETQ. The ends were cut back, 5 bases at V and 5 bases at J, with 1 base in the middle. The CDR3 loop is CASRETQYF. CDR3 nucleotides: TGCGCCAGCAGGGAGACCCAGTACTTC.

The chain couples TRBV30 to TRBJ1-2, with D unresolved. This CDR3 region has 12 residues. Trimming shortened V by 1 base and J by 7 bases, and 10 bases separated the two germline ends. Germline lookup yields CDR1 GTSNPN and CDR2 SVGIG (reference sequence). The CDR3 nucleotides are TGTGCCTGGAGTGAGCCCCCGTCTGGCTACACCTTC. Its protein is CAWSEPPSGYTF.

The chain has TRBV7-9 and TRBJ2-7; TRBD1 matches at 8 bases. V was clipped by 4 bases and J by 7 bases; unmatched bases: 12. The CDR3 is 15 residues long. Germline CDR1 SEHNR, CDR2 FQNEAQ (reference sequence). The DNA for the CDR3 is TGTGCCAGCAGCTCCCAGGGACAGGTGGCGGGGGAGCAGTACTTC. Protein sequence: CASSSQGQVAGEQYF.

The table lists this clone with many counts. The identical CDR3 is also encoded by other nucleotide sequences in the sample. The chain recombines TRBV7-9 with TRBJ2-7, with TRBD2 as a possible D gene (5 bases). The V and J ends lost 5 bases and 4 bases respectively, with 12 bases between them. The CDR3 totals 13 residues. Germline CDR1 SEHNR, CDR2 FQNEAQ (reference sequence). The CDR3 reads CASSPPTGYEQYF. The CDR3 DNA reads TGTGCCAGCAGCCCCCCCACGGGGTACGAGCAGTACTTC.

There are many counts of this clone. The V gene is TRBV6-1, the J gene TRBJ2-3; D is uncertain. With 3 bases removed from V and 1 base from J, the gap between germline ends came to 2 bases. This CDR3 region has 12 residues. CDR1 is MNHNS and CDR2 is SASEGT in the germline V gene. The CDR3 loop is CASSEGTDTQYF. DNA of the CDR3: TGTGCCAGCAGTGAGGGCACAGATACGCAGTATTTT.

The rearrangement joins TRBV6-1 to TRBJ2-1; no clear D gene. This CDR3 contains 12 residues. CDR1 and CDR2 from the germline V gene are MNHNS and SASEGT. V dropped 3 bases and J dropped 4 bases, with 4 bases sitting between them. Here the CDR3 reads CASSDRYNEQFF. The CDR3 coding sequence is TGTGCCAGCAGTGACAGGTACAATGAGCAGTTCTTC.

This clone was recorded at least ten times. One base away lies a much larger clone, so this may be a sequencing read error. This chain connects TRBV18 to TRBJ1-1, with 7 nucleotides matching TRBD1. The CDR3 length is 13 residues. From germline, CDR1 is KGHSH and CDR2 LQKENI. The CDR3 nucleotides read TGTGCCGGCTCTCGGGACAGAGGGGATGGCGCTTTCTTT. Translated: CAGSRDRGDGAFF. Looking up the rest from reference TRBV18 and TRBJ1-1 gives the full variable domain: NAGVMQNPRHLVRRRGQEARLRCSPMKGHSHVYWYRQLPEEGLKFMVYLQKENIIDESGMPKERFSAEFPKEGPSILRIQQVVRGDSAAYFCAGSRDRGDGAFFGQGTRLTVV.

This chain links TRBV5-1 with TRBJ2-3, with 9 bases that match TRBD2. J was trimmed by 1 base and V by 6 bases; bases with no gene match: 12. This CDR3 region has 17 residues. The germline V gene has CDR1 SGHRS and CDR2 YFSETQ. The chain's CDR3 is CASKQKSGTSCTDTQYF. The CDR3 DNA is TGCGCCAGCAAACAAAAGTCCGGGACTAGCTGCACAGATACGCAGTATTTT.

The chain employs TRBV24-1 and TRBJ2-2; D perhaps matches TRBD2 (5 bases). Trimming pared 8 bases from V and 9 bases from J, leaving 9 bases between. The CDR3 extends over 11 amino acids. Germline V gene data show CDR1 as KGHDR and CDR2 as SFDVKD. The CDR3 region has the DNA TGTGCCACCACCGCGGGCCGGGAGCTGTTTTTT. Translated: CATTAGRELFF.

The gene calls are TRBV28 and TRBJ1-1, with TRBD1 identical over 7 bases. Trimming at V came to 2 bases and at J to 3 bases, leaving 15 bases not matched to a gene. The CDR3 is 18 amino acids. The germline V gene has CDR1 MDHEN and CDR2 SYDVKM. The CDR3 nucleotides are TGTGCCAGCAGTTTAGAGGGCAGGGGGTATTTGGGGTACACTGAAGCTTTCTTT. Its translation: CASSLEGRGYLGYTEAFF.

This clone was found many times. The rearrangement joins TRBV5-1 to TRBJ1-2; D is ambiguous. Germline values: CDR1 SGHRS, CDR2 YFSETQ. The ends were cut back, 0 bases at V and 8 bases at J, with 11 bases in the middle. This CDR3 comprises 13 residues. The CDR3: CASSLDGSAGYTF. The CDR3 DNA sequence: TGCGCCAGCAGCTTGGATGGGTCTGCAGGCTACACCTTC.

The chain has TRBV12-3 or TRBV12-4 and TRBJ1-1; a weak D match, TRBD1 (5 bases). The V gene lost 2 bases and the J gene lost 0 bases, with 10 bases spanning the gap. The CDR3 has 15 amino acids. The CDR3 reads CASSLSGSMNTEAFF. In nucleotides, the CDR3 is TGTGCCAGCAGTTTATCAGGGAGCATGAACACTGAAGCTTTCTTT.

In this sample, this clone turned up many times. The chain joins TRBV7-2 to TRBJ2-3; 9 nucleotides align to TRBD1. Germline V gene lookup returns CDR1 SGHTA and CDR2 FQGNSA. V was clipped by 4 bases and J by 14 bases; unmatched bases: 7. The CDR3 length is 12 residues. CDR3 region: CASSYDRDRVYF. The CDR3 nucleotides are TGTGCCAGCAGCTACGACCGGGACAGGGTGTATTTT.